The sequence of this T cell receptor beta chain was determined in a study of blood T cell repertoires in COVID-19. Study as a whole: Specimens from acute and convalescent COVID-19 originated in the United States, Italy and Spain. PBMCs, B-cell-depleted T cells, or T cells provided the cDNA or gDNA that made up the material.

Study processing details: The assay estimated nucleated cells by amplifying reference gene primers. Measured with immunoSEQ multiplex PCR; TCRdb has only the in-frame clones, and not every one. V and J calls and clone size are those listed in that table; D and trimming were worked out from the DNA. The top ten hold 4.5% to 7% of the sample, which has tens of thousands of clones, more than 85% seen once. V lost 3 bases and J lost 2; bases outside the gene matches: 7. Germline V gene sequence: CDR1 WNHNN, CDR2 SYGVQD (reference sequence). This CDR3 is built from 16 residues. The TCR sequence derives from a woman at least 80 years old with acute or convalescent COVID-19. The J gene is TRBJ2-3, the V gene TRBV10-1; 8 bases are a match to TRBD2. Sample: peripheral blood. The DNA for the CDR3 is TGCGCCAGCAGTGACAGAGCGGGGGTCTCCACAGATACGCAGTATTTT. Protein product: CASSDRAGVSTDTQYF.